The 30 T cell receptor beta chains below all came from one sample that was sequenced in a study of beta chain features in type 1 diabetes. Sequenced material consisted of expressed TCRB transcripts (all of the isolated RNA was reverse transcribed). Clones were sequenced by immunoSEQ multiplex PCR, and TCRdb holds only the in-frame ones, with some missing. The sample lists about 12,000 clones, over 40% occurring once. The sequenced material came from stem cell memory CD4+ T cells from blood. These receptors were taken from a man aged 18 to 29 in good health.

The V gene is TRBV19, the J gene TRBJ2-5; a possible D gene is TRBD2 (7 bases). V was shortened by 9 bases and J by 5 bases, with 16 bases between the two germline ends. This CDR3 is built from 13 residues. Germline loops: CDR1 LNHDA, CDR2 SQIVND (reference sequence). CDR3 in amino acids: CARPGGLSETQYF. The CDR3, as DNA: TGTGCCAGACCCGGGGGGCTCTCGGAGACCCAGTACTTC.

This chain connects TRBV6-5 to TRBJ1-2; 9 bases align to TRBD1. CDR3 length: 13 residues. The ends lost 6 bases at V and 8 bases at J; junction bases unmatched: 7. Germline V CDR1 and CDR2: MNHEY, SVGAGI. CDR3 protein: CASRMDRGAGYTF. The CDR3 nucleotides are TGTGCCAGCAGGATGGACAGGGGAGCAGGCTACACCTTC.

The CDR3 loop reads CAWEPGSGETQYF. The CDR3 DNA sequence: TGTGCCTGGGAACCGGGAAGCGGGGAGACCCAGTACTTC. The chain joins TRBV30 to TRBJ2-5, with D possibly matching TRBD2 (6 bases). This CDR3 is built from 13 residues. Germline V gene data show CDR1 as GTSNPN and CDR2 as SVGIG (reference sequence). V lost 5 bases to trimming and J lost 5 bases, with 15 bases between them.

The V gene is TRBV7-6, the J gene TRBJ2-3; a possible D gene is TRBD2 (6 bases). V was clipped by 2 bases and J by 8 bases, with 14 bases between them. Germline V gene data show CDR1 as SGHVS and CDR2 as FNYEAQ. CDR3 size: 14 residues. The CDR3 loop is CASSLPRLGGTQYF. CDR3 nucleotide sequence: TGTGCCAGCAGCTTACCTCGACTGGGAGGTACGCAGTATTTT. The complete variable domain, with remaining parts taken from reference TRBV7-6 and TRBJ2-3, reads GAGVSQSPRYKVTKRGQDVALRCDPISGHVSLYWYRQALGQGPEFLTYFNYEAQQDKSGLPNDRFSAERPEGSISTLTIQRTEQRDSAMYRCASSLPRLGGTQYFGPGTRLTVL.

This chain joins TRBV12-5 and TRBJ1-3; D might be TRBD1 (6 bases). From germline, CDR1 is LGHNT and CDR2 FRNRAP. The CDR3 contains 17 residues. V was pared by 0 bases and J by 6 bases, with 18 bases between. The CDR3 here is CASGLVLTGQLSNTIYF. CDR3 DNA sequence: TGTGCTAGTGGTTTGGTACTTACCGGACAGTTATCAAACACCATATATTTT.

The chain combines TRBV5-4 with TRBJ2-3; 9 nucleotides agree with TRBD2. The CDR3 is made up of 16 amino acids. V lost 4 bases, J lost 0 bases, and 6 bases stayed unmatched. Germline V CDR1 and CDR2: SGHNT, YYREEE (reference sequence). CDR3 DNA: TGTGCCAGCAGCGCCCGCGGGGGGGCGAGCACAGATACGCAGTATTTT. Encoded protein: CASSARGGASTDTQYF. Variable domain in full (rest from reference TRBV5-4 and TRBJ2-3): ETGVTQSPTHLIKTRGQQVTLRCSSQSGHNTVSWYQQALGQGPQFIFQYYREEENGRGNFPPRFSGLQFPNYSSELNVNALELDDSALYLCASSARGGASTDTQYFGPGTRLTVL.

The chain is built from TRBV29-1 and TRBJ2-3, with 10 bases aligning to TRBD1. The germline CDR1 and CDR2 sequences are SQVTM and ANQGSEA. The CDR3 sequence is 13 residues long. Trimming removed 8 bases from V and 5 bases from J; junction bases left unmatched: 7. CDR3 coding DNA: TGCAGCACCCCCCGGGACAGGGGAGATACGCAGTATTTT. As protein: CSTPRDRGDTQYF.

This clone occurred a few times. The rearrangement joins TRBV18 to TRBJ2-7; 8 nucleotides match TRBD2. V trimming: 4 bases; J trimming: 0 bases; junction bases outside the gene matches: 11. The CDR3 length is 17 residues. Germline V CDR1 and CDR2: KGHSH, LQKENI. The CDR3 loop is CASSQVEQRGSSYEQYF. CDR3 nucleotides: TGTGCCAGCTCACAGGTGGAGCAGCGGGGGTCCTCCTACGAGCAGTACTTC.

V usage is TRBV5-3 and J usage is TRBJ2-3, with 12 bases identical to TRBD2. TRBV5-3 is given ORF status, its function remaining uncertain. The CDR3 runs to 17 residues. Trimming took 4 bases from V and 2 from J; bases not matched to a gene: 8. The DNA for the CDR3 is TGTGCCAGAAGCGCCGGGACTAGCGGGTACTACACAGATACGCAGTATTTT. It codes for CARSAGTSGYYTDTQYF.

Sample share makes this clone medium-sized (0.01 to 0.1%). V and J are TRBV7-2 and TRBJ2-7, with no clear D. V lost 0 bases and J 2 bases, leaving 5 bases between the germline ends. Germline V CDR1 and CDR2: SGHTA, FQGNSA. The CDR3 extends over 13 amino acids. The CDR3 reads CASSLASAYEQYF. The CDR3 coding sequence is TGTGCCAGCAGCTTAGCCTCAGCCTACGAGCAGTACTTC.

The rearrangement uses TRBV7-6 and TRBJ1-5; 7 bases match TRBD1. CDR1 is SGHVS, CDR2 FNYEAQ, per germline. The CDR3 has 13 amino acids. With 11 bases clipped from V and 4 bases from J, the junction kept 8 bases outside the gene matches. This CDR3 is CAAGGQQNQPQHF. CDR3 DNA: TGTGCCGCGGGGGGACAGCAAAATCAGCCCCAGCATTTT.

This chain joins TRBV6-5 and TRBJ2-5; TRBD1 matches 8 bases. The CDR3 is 15 amino acids. Germline values: CDR1 MNHEY, CDR2 SVGAGI. The V gene end was trimmed by 3 bases and the J gene end by 1 base; junction bases not matched to a gene: 4. The CDR3 is CASSYAGGTQETQYF. The CDR3 DNA is TGTGCCAGCAGTTATGCAGGGGGCACCCAAGAGACCCAGTACTTC.

This chain uses TRBV30 with TRBJ1-5, with no clear D. CDR3 length: 13 residues. Germline V gene lookup returns CDR1 GTSNPN and CDR2 SVGIG (reference sequence). V dropped 4 bases and J dropped 6 bases, with 13 bases sitting between them. The CDR3, as DNA: TGTGCCTGGAAGGCGGGGTACCTTCAGCCCCAGCATTTT. Amino acid sequence: CAWKAGYLQPQHF. The full variable domain, with the rest looked up from reference TRBV30 and TRBJ1-5, is SQTIHQWPATLVQPVGSPLSLECTVEGTSNPNLYWYRQAAGRGLQLLFYSVGIGQISSEVPQNLSASRPQDRQFILSSKKLLLSDSGFYLCAWKAGYLQPQHFGDGTRLSIL.

The rearrangement joins TRBV19 to TRBJ2-1; 7 nucleotides match TRBD1. This CDR3 has 14 residues. Trimming cost V 5 bases and J 7 bases; bases outside gene matches: 8. CDR1 and CDR2 from the germline V gene are LNHDA and SQIVND (reference sequence). In DNA, the CDR3 is TGTGCCAGTAGTCGCACAGGGGAGTTGAATGAGCAGTTCTTC. This codes for CASSRTGELNEQFF. The whole variable domain, remainder taken from reference TRBV19 and TRBJ2-1, is DGGITQSPKYLFRKEGQNVTLSCEQNLNHDAMYWYRQDPGQGLRLIYYSQIVNDFQKGDIAEGYSVSREKKESFPLTVTSAQKNPTAFYLCASSRTGELNEQFFGPGTRLTVL.

This clone was found a few times. The J gene is TRBJ2-5, the V gene TRBV10-3; 8 bases align to TRBD2. The assigned J gene may be wrong: the sequence end matches TRBJ2-7 better. The CDR3 sequence is 12 residues long. Germline CDR1 reads ENHRY; CDR2 reads SYGVKD. The CDR3 DNA sequence: TGTGCCGCCGCGGGGGGCTCCTACGAGCAGTACTTC. Protein product: CAAAGGSYEQYF.

The rearrangement joins TRBV7-2 to TRBJ1-2; D not certain. Trimming pared 5 bases from V and 7 bases from J, leaving 14 bases between. The CDR3 has 13 amino acids. CDR1 and CDR2 (germline): SGHTA, FQGNSA. The CDR3 DNA reads TGTGCCAGCAGCGCCCCCCCTAGTTTTGGCTACACCTTC. Its protein is CASSAPPSFGYTF.

The genes are TRBV7-9 and TRBJ2-2, with 8 bases that match TRBD2. J lost 2 bases, V lost 7 bases, and 6 bases had no gene match. The CDR3 consists of 15 residues. Looked up from germline, CDR1 is SEHNR and CDR2 is FQNEAQ (reference sequence). The CDR3 loop is CASTAGGANTGELFF. DNA of the CDR3: TGTGCCAGCACCGCCGGGGGGGCTAACACCGGGGAGCTGTTTTTT.

The chain links TRBV19 to TRBJ1-5, with D unclear. The CDR3 is 13 residues long. CDR1 is LNHDA, CDR2 SQIVND, per germline (reference sequence). The V gene lost 5 bases and the J gene lost 1 base, with 6 bases spanning the gap. The CDR3 DNA follows: TGTGCCAGTAGTCAGGTCAGCAATCAGCCCCAGCATTTT. Amino acid sequence: CASSQVSNQPQHF.

The chain couples TRBV4-3 to TRBJ1-1; D gene ambiguous. The V gene lost 4 bases and the J gene lost 4 bases, with 16 bases spanning the gap. CDR3 size: 15 residues. The germline gives CDR1 LGHNA, CDR2 YSLEER. CDR3 sequence (DNA): TGCGCCAGCAGCCCGTCCTTTTTCGGGTTCACTGAAGCTTTCTTT. This gives the protein CASSPSFFGFTEAFF.

In DNA form, the CDR3 reads TGTGCCAGCAGCCGAGGCCCGCGGGGGAGTTACGGCTACACCTTC. Translated, it gives CASSRGPRGSYGYTF. The chain uses TRBV28 and TRBJ1-2, with a weak D call TRBD1 (5 bases). The length of the CDR3 is 15 residues. Germline V gives CDR1 MDHEN, CDR2 SYDVKM. V was trimmed by 6 bases and J by 8 bases, leaving 22 bases between them.

This chain links TRBV4-3 with TRBJ1-2, with 8 bases lining up with TRBD1. In germline, CDR1 is LGHNA, CDR2 YSLEER. J lost 4 bases, V lost 2 bases, and 3 bases had no gene match. The CDR3 totals 14 residues. The CDR3 region is CASSQWTGLYGYTF. The DNA for the CDR3 is TGCGCCAGCAGCCAATGGACAGGGCTCTATGGCTACACCTTC.

V usage is TRBV2 and J usage is TRBJ1-2; 7 bases line up with TRBD1. The CDR3 length is 15 residues. J lost 5 bases, V lost 2 bases, and 8 bases had no gene match. The germline gives CDR1 SNHLY, CDR2 FYNNEI. Here the CDR3 reads CASSERGQPLYGYTF. The CDR3 DNA follows: TGTGCCAGCAGTGAAAGGGGACAGCCTCTTTATGGCTACACCTTC. Combining the CDR3 with reference TRBV2 and TRBJ1-2 gives the whole variable domain EPEVTQTPSHQVTQMGQEVILRCVPISNHLYFYWYRQILGQKVEFLVSFYNNEISEKSEIFDDQFSVERPDGSNFTLKIRSTKLEDSAMYFCASSERGQPLYGYTFGSGTRLTVV.

This clone appeared a few times. The rearrangement joins TRBV30 to TRBJ2-7; D perhaps matches TRBD1 (5 bases). V was shortened by 3 bases and J by 3 bases, with 12 bases between the two germline ends. This CDR3 is built from 13 residues. The germline V gene has CDR1 GTSNPN and CDR2 SVGIG (reference sequence). CDR3 amino acids: CAWSKGIDYEQYF. The CDR3, as DNA: TGTGCCTGGAGCAAGGGGATCGACTACGAGCAGTACTTC.

CDR3 in DNA: TGCGCCAGCAGCTCGGGACAGGGCACAGATACGCAGTATTTT. Its translation is CASSSGQGTDTQYF. The genes are TRBV5-1 and TRBJ2-3, with 8 positions matching TRBD1. Germline lookup yields CDR1 SGHRS and CDR2 YFSETQ. The CDR3 has 14 residues. The ends lost 3 bases at V and 1 base at J; junction bases unmatched: 1. The entire variable domain, with the rest obtained from reference TRBV5-1 and TRBJ2-3, is as follows: KAGVTQTPRYLIKTRGQQVTLSCSPISGHRSVSWYQQTPGQGLQFLFEYFSETQRNKGNFPGRFSGRQFSNSRSEMNVSTLELGDSALYLCASSSGQGTDTQYFGPGTRLTVL.

This clone was detected only a few times. The rearrangement links TRBV11-2 to TRBJ1-2; D unresolved. The germline gives CDR1 SGHAT, CDR2 FQNNGV. The V gene lost 1 base and the J gene lost 2 bases, with 5 bases spanning the gap. The CDR3 has 13 amino acids. CDR3 protein: CASSLGQNYGYTF. In DNA form, the CDR3 reads TGTGCCAGCAGCTTAGGTCAGAACTATGGCTACACCTTC.

The chain uses TRBV28 and TRBJ2-3, with a weak D call TRBD1 (5 bases). Germline V lookup: CDR1 MDHEN, CDR2 SYDVKM. Trimming cost V 3 bases and J 2 bases, with 21 bases left between them. The CDR3 covers 18 residues. In DNA, the CDR3 is TGTGCCAGCAGTTTTGTGGTAGGGGATTACAGGTTCACAGATACGCAGTATTTT. This gives the protein CASSFVVGDYRFTDTQYF.

This chain links TRBV28 with TRBJ2-1; tentatively, D is TRBD2 (6 bases). This CDR3 has 15 amino acids. The ends were cut back, 6 bases at V and 6 bases at J, with 18 bases in the middle. CDR1 MDHEN and CDR2 SYDVKM come from the germline V gene. CDR3 nucleotide sequence: TGTGCCAGCAGAATCGGGAGAGTGGAACTCAATGAGCAGTTCTTC. It yields the protein CASRIGRVELNEQFF.

This rearrangement joins TRBV28 to TRBJ1-5; the D gene is possibly TRBD1 (6 bases). The CDR3 runs to 14 residues. Germline CDR1 and CDR2: MDHEN and SYDVKM. Trimming stripped 8 bases from V and 0 bases from J, with 11 bases between. The CDR3 sequence: CASLGQISNQPQHF. CDR3 in DNA: TGTGCCAGCCTGGGACAAATTAGCAATCAGCCCCAGCATTTT.

This chain links TRBV30 with TRBJ1-2; D not certain. V lost 2 bases and J lost 4, with 5 bases in between. CDR1 is GTSNPN and CDR2 is SVGIG in the germline V gene (reference sequence). CDR3 size: 11 residues. This CDR3 reads CAWSTGYGYTF. Written as DNA, the CDR3 is TGTGCCTGGAGTACCGGCTATGGCTACACCTTC.

This clone was picked up a small number of times. CDR3 nucleotide sequence: TGTGCCAGCAGCCCGAGACAGGGGCAAGGGACCGGGGAGCTGTTTTTT. Its protein is CASSPRQGQGTGELFF. The chain joins TRBV7-9 to TRBJ2-2, with 8 bases aligning to TRBD1. CDR1 and CDR2 from the germline V gene are SEHNR and FQNEAQ (reference sequence). CDR3 length: 16 amino acids. The trim removed 5 bases at V and 5 bases at J, leaving 10 bases unmatched.